The 12 T cell receptor beta chains below were found in one sample sequenced in a study of T cells in Graves' hyperthyroidism and ophthalmopathy. Authors of the study amplified TCR beta CDR3 regions from RNA transcripts. Carried out on the TCR CDR3, a first-round RT-PCR used the HTBI primer set. TCRdb processed the multiplex PCR reads anew with MiXCR; each CDR3 protein has one entry. The profile shows approximately 870,000 distinct CDR3 sequences, about 38% of them singletons. The sequenced material came from blood. The receptors were gathered from a man younger than 35 with Graves' hyperthyroidism.

This clonotype was seen repeatedly, ten times or more. The V and J genes are TRBV10-3 and TRBJ1-6, with 7 bases matching TRBD1. Germline V lookup: CDR1 ENHRY, CDR2 SYGVKD. V dropped 6 bases and J dropped 8; count of bases not matched to a gene: 1. This CDR3 has 12 amino acids. CDR3: CAIRQGDSPLHF. CDR3 bases: TGTGCCATCAGGCAGGGGGATTCACCCCTCCACTTT.

The chain is built from TRBV20-1 and TRBJ2-5; 8 bases match TRBD1. The CDR3 covers 13 residues. CDR1 is DFQATT and CDR2 is SNEGSKA in the germline V gene (reference sequence). CDR3 sequence (DNA): TGCAGCCAAGAAGAGGACAGGGAAGAGACCCAGTACTTC. Amino acid sequence: CSQEEDREETQYF.

The rearrangement uses TRBV20-1 and TRBJ1-1; D is undetermined. Germline values: CDR1 DFQATT, CDR2 SNEGSKA (reference sequence). CDR3 size: 12 residues. V was trimmed by 6 bases and J by 4 bases, leaving 12 bases between them. CDR3 sequence (DNA): TGCAGTGCCACAATGGGGAGCACTGAAGCTTTCTTT. Residues: CSATMGSTEAFF.

The chain joins TRBV25-1 to TRBJ2-3; the D gene is possibly TRBD2 (5 bases). Germline loops: CDR1 MGHDK, CDR2 SYGVNS. V was shortened by 2 bases and J by 4 bases, with 16 bases between the two germline ends. The CDR3 spans 16 residues. CDR3 sequence: CASSENRGLFADTQYF. In DNA form, the CDR3 reads TGTGCCAGCAGTGAAAACCGGGGTCTCTTCGCAGATACGCAGTATTTT.

This clonotype was picked up many times. This sequence joins TRBV20-1 and TRBJ2-7; 7 bases map to TRBD1. Germline V gene sequence: CDR1 DFQATT, CDR2 SNEGSKA (reference sequence). The CDR3 spans 13 residues. The ends lost 4 bases at V and 0 bases at J; junction bases unmatched: 3. The CDR3 bases are TGCAGTGCTAAGGGACAGAGCTCCTACGAGCAGTACTTC. Protein sequence: CSAKGQSSYEQYF.

The V gene is TRBV12-3 or TRBV12-4, the J gene TRBJ2-5; the D is unclear. V lost 7 bases to trimming and J lost 4 bases, with 10 bases between them. This CDR3 is 12 amino acids long. CDR3 sequence: CASTTASETQYF. The CDR3 DNA reads TGTGCCAGCACCACGGCCTCAGAGACCCAGTACTTC.

The chain uses TRBV9 and TRBJ2-2; 11 bases are a match to TRBD2. Per germline, CDR1 SGDLS and CDR2 YYNGEE. This CDR3 has 16 amino acids. Losses at the gene ends were 0 bases for V and 7 bases for J; bases not matched to a gene: 5. CDR3 nucleotides: TGTGCCAGCAGCGTAGGGCTAGCGGGAGGAAGCGGGGAGCTGTTTTTT. It yields the protein CASSVGLAGGSGELFF.

This clonotype showed up just a few times. The rearrangement uses TRBV4-3 and TRBJ1-6, with D possibly being TRBD1 (5 bases). The CDR3 totals 15 residues. Looked up from germline, CDR1 is LGHNA and CDR2 is YSLEER. V was clipped by 0 bases and J by 10 bases, with 13 bases between them. In DNA form, the CDR3 reads TGCGCCAGCAGCCAAGATCGGCAGGGCGGATCACCCCTCCACTTT. The encoded protein is CASSQDRQGGSPLHF.

This clonotype showed up many times. J is TRBJ2-5 and V is TRBV20-1, with 11 bases fitting TRBD1. There are 12 residues in the CDR3. Germline V gene data show CDR1 as DFQATT and CDR2 as SNEGSKA (reference sequence). V lost 5 bases, J lost 9 bases, and 5 bases stayed unmatched. The CDR3 sequence is CSALAGQGAQYF. For the CDR3, the DNA is TGCAGTGCTCTAGCGGGACAGGGGGCCCAGTACTTC.

V is TRBV2 and J is TRBJ2-2; 11 positions match TRBD1. CDR1 and CDR2 (germline): SNHLY, FYNNEI. V lost 6 bases and J lost 5; bases outside the gene matches: 2. There are 14 residues in the CDR3. CDR3 amino acids: CASRDRGRTGELFF. The CDR3 DNA reads as TGTGCCAGCAGGGACAGGGGGCGGACCGGGGAGCTGTTTTTT.

This clonotype occurred many times. J is TRBJ1-2 and V is TRBV20-1; TRBD1 aligns across 7 bases. Germline lookup yields CDR1 DFQATT and CDR2 SNEGSKA (reference sequence). V trimming: 6 bases; J trimming: 4 bases; junction bases outside the gene matches: 11. This CDR3 comprises 14 residues. The CDR3 nucleotides are TGCAGTGCCCCCAAGGGAGGGGGCGCCTATGGCTACACCTTC. Residues: CSAPKGGGAYGYTF.

Only a few counts were recorded for this clonotype. One junction end does not reproduce the germline sequence, and a read error may be involved. This chain joins TRBV6-5 and TRBJ2-5; D not resolved. CDR3 length: 11 amino acids. Germline V gene sequence: CDR1 MNHEY, CDR2 SVGAGI. CDR3: CASSSGQTKYF. The CDR3 bases are TGTGCCAGCAGTTCTGGGCAGACCAAGTACTTC.